This is a list of T cell receptor beta chains from one sample in a study of early T cells in non-severe SARS-CoV-2 infection. TCRdb reprocessed the 5' RACE reads via MiXCR and lists one record per CDR3 protein. This sample yields roughly 80,000 distinct CDR3 sequences, of which 16% are seen a single time; roughly 3% belongs to the top ten. Sequencing used whole blood. These receptors were obtained from an adult who was a healthcare worker with PCR-confirmed SARS-CoV-2 infection or an uninfected control (not recorded which). Both conserved end residues are part of each CDR3. Each record gives: D gene, clone size, J gene, V gene, CDR3 DNA, CDR3 protein. The D gene is left open where the match is weak. A row's size may be missing; if present it is once, few, many or a size class.

>NA|NA|TRBJ2-1|TRBV27
TGTGCCAGCAGGGGTAACGGACACCCCTCCTACAATGAGCAGTTCTTC
CASRGNGHPSYNEQFF
>NA|NA|TRBJ1-2|TRBV12-3/TRBV12-4
TGTGCCAGCAGTGGTAACTATGGCTACACCTTC
CASSGNYGYTF
>TRBD2|NA|TRBJ2-7|TRBV7-9
TGTGCCAGCAGCCCCCGGACTAGCGGGGGGATGGAGCAGTACTTC
CASSPRTSGGMEQYF
>NA|many|TRBJ1-5|TRBV12-3/TRBV12-4
TGTGCCAGCAGTTTTGGACAGAGCAATCAGCCCCAGCATTTT
CASSFGQSNQPQHF
>NA|NA|TRBJ2-1|TRBV11-2
TGTGCCAGCAGCTTAGATTGGCGGGTCAATGAGCAGTTCTTC
CASSLDWRVNEQFF
>NA|few|TRBJ2-7|TRBV28
TGTGCCAGCTCCCAACCCGCCTACGAGCAGTACTTC
CASSQPAYEQYF
>TRBD2|NA|TRBJ2-1|TRBV5-1
TGCGCCAGCAGCCCGGGACTAGCGGGGGGACGCTACAATGAGCAGTTCTTC
CASSPGLAGGRYNEQFF
>NA|NA|TRBJ1-1|TRBV5-6
TGTGCCAGCAGCTTTCTACCAGAGATGAACACTGAAGCTTTCTTT
CASSFLPEMNTEAFF
>NA|many|TRBJ1-1|TRBV7-6
TGTGCCAGCAGCGAGGCGTTGGGCACTGAAGCTTTCTTT
CASSEALGTEAFF
>TRBD2|few|TRBJ2-7|TRBV5-1
TGCGCCAGCAGCAAGACTAGCGGGGGGCTCGAGCAGTACTTC
CASSKTSGGLEQYF
>NA|few|TRBJ1-2|TRBV5-5
TGTGCCAGCAGCTTGGAAGGGAACTATGGCTACACCTTC
CASSLEGNYGYTF
>NA|few|TRBJ1-5|TRBV20-1
TGCAGTCCAGAGGACCCCTCCAAAAATCAGCCCCAGCATTTT
CSPEDPSKNQPQHF
>TRBD2|NA|TRBJ2-2|TRBV7-2
TGTGCCAGCAGCCTCAGCGGGAGTGGTACCGGGGAGCTGTTTTTT
CASSLSGSGTGELFF
>TRBD1|NA|TRBJ2-3|TRBV3-1
TGTGCCAGTAACAGGGGTGGAGATACGCAGTATTTT
CASNRGGDTQYF
>TRBD2|many|TRBJ2-2|TRBV29-1
TGCAGCGGTCGACTAGCGGGTACCGGGGAGCTGTTTTTT
CSGRLAGTGELFF
>TRBD2|NA|TRBJ2-1|TRBV2
TGTGCCAGCAGTGATCTCGCTAGCGGGGTCAATGAGCAGTTCTTC
CASSDLASGVNEQFF
>NA|few|TRBJ2-3|TRBV20-1
TGCAGTGCTAGCAGGGGAATTTGGCGGGATACGCAGTATTTT
CSASRGIWRDTQYF
>NA|once|TRBJ2-5|TRBV15
TGTGCCACCAGCAGAGGGGAGAAAGAGACCCAGTACTTC
CATSRGEKETQYF
>NA|NA|TRBJ2-3|TRBV7-9
TGTGCCAGCAGCGAGGGTGGAGGTATGGGCACAGATACGCAGTATTTT
CASSEGGGMGTDTQYF
>NA|few|TRBJ1-5|TRBV5-6
TGTGCCAGCAGGCGGCAGGGGAACAGCAATCAGCCCCAGCATTTT
CASRRQGNSNQPQHF
>TRBD1|NA|TRBJ1-5|TRBV6-1
TGTGCCAGCACCATTACAGGGGGTAATCAGCCCCAGCATTTT
CASTITGGNQPQHF
>NA|NA|TRBJ2-5|TRBV27
TGTGCCAGCAGTCGTCCCCTGCTCCAGGAGGAGACCCAGTACTTC
CASSRPLLQEETQYF
>TRBD1|NA|TRBJ1-1|TRBV18
TGTGCCAGCTCACCACTAGGACAGGGGTTGAACACTGAAGCTTTCTTT
CASSPLGQGLNTEAFF
>NA|NA|TRBJ1-6|TRBV14
TGTGCCAGCAGCCAAGGGGTGTTTTATAATTCACCCCTCCACTTT
CASSQGVFYNSPLHF
>TRBD2|many|TRBJ2-1|TRBV3-1
TGTGCCAGCAGCCAAGATAGGACCCTCCCCTGGGCGGGAGGACTTTACAATGAGCAGTTCTTC
CASSQDRTLPWAGGLYNEQFF
>NA|NA|TRBJ2-2|TRBV19
TGTGCCAGTAGTATAGCGGCCGGGAACACCGGGGAGCTGTTTTTT
CASSIAAGNTGELFF
>NA|many|TRBJ1-2|TRBV27
TGTGCCAGCAGTTTTCAGTTTGGAGGGAACTATGGCTACACCTTC
CASSFQFGGNYGYTF
>NA|NA|TRBJ2-1|TRBV29-1
TGCAGCGTGGAGGGGACACCCAGTCCTTCTACCTACAATGAGCAGTTCTTC
CSVEGTPSPSTYNEQFF
>TRBD1|many|TRBJ1-1|TRBV6-6
TGTGCCAGCAGCCGCACGGGACAGACCTACACTGAAGCTTTCTTT
CASSRTGQTYTEAFF
>NA|NA|TRBJ2-7|TRBV20-1
TGCAGTGCGTCTAGTTCCCCCTACGAGCAGTACTTC
CSASSSPYEQYF
>TRBD1|NA|TRBJ2-7|TRBV5-4
TGTGCCAGCAGCCCGGGGACAGGTCCACACGAGCAGTACTTC
CASSPGTGPHEQYF
>TRBD2|NA|TRBJ2-2|TRBV7-6
TGTGCCAGCAGCTTTAGCGGGGGAGATACCGGGGAGCTGTTTTTT
CASSFSGGDTGELFF
>NA|few|TRBJ1-1|TRBV27
TGTGCCAGCAGTTTATCGGAGAGGTCGGCTGAAGCTTTCTTT
CASSLSERSAEAFF
>TRBD1|NA|TRBJ2-1|TRBV7-8
TGTGCCAGCAGCCTAACACAGGGGGCGGATGAGCAGTTCTTC
CASSLTQGADEQFF
>NA|NA|TRBJ2-1|TRBV11-2
TGTGCCAGCAGCTTAGGAACTAGCCCAACCTACAATGAGCAGTTCTTC
CASSLGTSPTYNEQFF
>TRBD2|NA|TRBJ2-7|TRBV9
TGTGCCAGCAGCGTAGGTGCTAGCGGCCCCTACGAGCAGTACTTC
CASSVGASGPYEQYF
>NA|many|TRBJ2-7|TRBV12-3/TRBV12-4
TGTGCCAGCAGTACCCGGACGGGGGTCGAGCAGTACTTC
CASSTRTGVEQYF
>NA|once|TRBJ2-7|TRBV5-1
TGCGCCAGCAGCTCCCCTAATCATAGGGGGGATACCTACGAGCAGTACTTC
CASSSPNHRGDTYEQYF
>NA|few|TRBJ2-7|TRBV7-9
TGTGCCAGCAGCTTAGCAGAGTCCCACTACGAGCAGTACTTC
CASSLAESHYEQYF
>NA|NA|TRBJ2-5|TRBV6-6
TGTGCCAGCCGGGATACGTCGTACCAAGAGACCCAGTACTTC
CASRDTSYQETQYF